Presented here are 10 T cell receptor beta chains from one specimen sequenced in a study of cytomegalovirus exposure and HLA in healthy donors. With 60 Vbeta and 13 Jbeta primers, the PCR was carried out. The assay was immunoSEQ multiplex PCR, and TCRdb's table has in-frame clones only and misses some. The data show under 200,000 clones, with around 85% seen just once and 0.7% to 1% held by the top ten. Input material: PBMCs. Receptors originate from a woman under 40 in good health and CMV-seronegative.

The V and J genes are TRBV6-5 and TRBJ2-7, with 8 bases fitting TRBD2. Germline V gene lookup returns CDR1 MNHEY and CDR2 SVGAGI. The CDR3 totals 13 residues. With V trimmed by 4 bases and J by 4 bases, 3 bases remained unmatched. The CDR3, as DNA: TGTGCCAGCAGTTCGGGGACTAGTTACGAGCAGTACTTC. Amino acid sequence: CASSSGTSYEQYF.

The chain is built from TRBV6-6 and TRBJ2-7, with D possibly matching TRBD1 (5 bases). Germline lookup yields CDR1 MNHNY and CDR2 SVGAGI (reference sequence). CDR3 length equals 11 residues. CDR3: CASIPLGRSGV. CDR3 coding DNA: TGTGCCAGCATCCCATTAGGACGATCAGGGGTC.

This chain uses TRBV6-6 with TRBJ2-5, with a possible D match to TRBD1 (6 bases). Germline V gives CDR1 MNHNY, CDR2 SVGAGI (reference sequence). Deletions cut 2 bases from V and 4 bases from J, with 11 bases between. CDR3 length equals 14 residues. CDR3 nucleotides: TGTGCCAGCAGTTACAGGGGGTTCGCAGAGACCCAGTACTTC. Translated: CASSYRGFAETQYF.

The rearrangement links TRBV9 to TRBJ2-1; 12 bases agree with TRBD2. CDR1 is SGDLS, CDR2 YYNGEE, per germline. The V and J ends lost 3 bases and 7 bases, in that order; junction bases with no gene match: 11. There are 17 residues in the CDR3. CDR3 amino acids: CASSELAGGSFGNEQFF. Written as DNA, the CDR3 is TGTGCCAGCAGCGAACTAGCGGGAGGATCGTTTGGTAATGAGCAGTTCTTC.

This sequence joins TRBV4-1 and TRBJ2-5; maybe TRBD1 (5 bases). The CDR3 contains 13 residues. Trimming left V 6 bases short and J 11 bases short, with 19 bases between. Per germline, CDR1 MGHRA and CDR2 YSYEKL. DNA for the CDR3: TGCGCCAGCAGTGTTACAGGACACCTAGAGCAGTACTTC. Its protein is CASSVTGHLEQYF.

This clone occurred once. V usage is TRBV7-9 and J usage is TRBJ2-7; tentative D call: TRBD1 (6 bases). This CDR3 is 15 amino acids long. Trimming stripped 5 bases from V and 2 bases from J, with 16 bases between. Germline-derived CDR1 and CDR2 are SEHNR and FQNEAQ (reference sequence). The CDR3 DNA is TGTGCCAGCAGCCTCCCGGGACAAGGCGCCTACGAGCAGTACTTC. This sequence encodes CASSLPGQGAYEQYF.

The V call is TRBV5-1, the J call TRBJ2-5; TRBD2 aligns across 7 bases. Germline CDR1 and CDR2: SGHRS and YFSETQ. V gave up 0 bases and J gave up 2 bases; unmatched junction bases: 4. This CDR3 comprises 15 residues. The chain's CDR3 is CASSLAFGGQETQYF. The DNA for the CDR3 is TGCGCCAGCAGCTTGGCGTTCGGGGGGCAAGAGACCCAGTACTTC.

The chain combines TRBV7-3 with TRBJ1-2; TRBD1 might be the D (6 bases). The V end lost 4 bases, the J end lost 6 bases, and 27 bases lay between the germline ends. Germline V gives CDR1 SGHTA, CDR2 FQGTGA. The CDR3 contains 18 residues. DNA for the CDR3: TGTGCCAGCAGCTCCCCTGGCAGGGGTACATCTACTACCCATGGCTACACCTTC. Translation gives CASSSPGRGTSTTHGYTF.

The chain recombines TRBV4-2 with TRBJ1-6; TRBD1 might be the D (5 bases). This CDR3 contains 15 residues. Germline lookup yields CDR1 LGHNA and CDR2 YNFKEQ. Trimming cost V 4 bases and J 8 bases, with 15 bases left between them. The CDR3 protein is CASSPTAGRDSPLHF. The CDR3 DNA sequence: TGTGCCAGCAGCCCGACGGCGGGGCGGGATTCACCCCTCCACTTT.

This chain uses TRBV20-1 with TRBJ2-7; D uncertain. The germline gives CDR1 DFQATT, CDR2 SNEGSKA (reference sequence). The CDR3 spans 11 residues. Trimming cost V 6 bases and J 3 bases, with 9 bases left between them. CDR3 in amino acids: CSAGGFYEQYF. The DNA of the CDR3 is TGCAGTGCCGGCGGCTTCTACGAGCAGTACTTC.